The rows below give T cell receptor beta chains drawn from one sample of a study of T cells in Graves' hyperthyroidism and ophthalmopathy. TCRdb called the multiplex PCR reads again in MiXCR, with one record for every CDR3 protein. The table lists 300,000 to 450,000 distinct CDR3 sequences, about 14% of them singletons, with around 19% in the top ten. Sequences were obtained from blood. These receptors all come from a woman aged 25-40 years with Graves' ophthalmopathy. Each CDR3 is given with its conserved first and last residue. The order of the fields is D gene, clone size, J gene, V gene, CDR3 DNA, CDR3 protein. A D gene is named only where the DNA matches it firmly. Part of the rows lack a size; the others show once, few, many or a class for expanded clones.

D: NA; size: many; J: TRBJ2-7; V: TRBV24-1; DNA: TGTGCCACCAGTGAAACCGGACAACTGGGTGAGCAGTACTTC; CDR3: CATSETGQLGEQYF
D: TRBD2; size: many; J: TRBJ2-1; V: TRBV7-2; DNA: TGTGCCAGCAGCTTAGTGCCGGGGGGGCTCAATGAGCAGTTCTTC; CDR3: CASSLVPGGLNEQFF
D: NA; size: NA; J: TRBJ2-5; V: TRBV6-1; DNA: TGTGCCAGCAGACCCTCAGGGGCACGGGGAGAGACCCAGTACTTC; CDR3: CASRPSGARGETQYF
D: TRBD2; size: NA; J: TRBJ2-1; V: TRBV2; DNA: TGTGCCAGCAGTGAGACTAGCGGGGCCTCCAATGAGCAGTTCTTC; CDR3: CASSETSGASNEQFF
D: TRBD1; size: few; J: TRBJ1-5; V: TRBV5-5; DNA: TGTGCCAGCAGCTTGGTAGGCAGGGGGCGATTGGAGCCCCAGCATTTT; CDR3: CASSLVGRGRLEPQHF
D: TRBD1; size: many; J: TRBJ1-5; V: TRBV28; DNA: TGTGCCAGCAGTGTAACAGGGGCGTGGGATCAGCCCCAGCATTTT; CDR3: CASSVTGAWDQPQHF
D: NA; size: many; J: TRBJ1-5; V: TRBV6-1; DNA: TGTGCCAGCAGTGTACTGCGAGGGTCCAATCAGCCCCAGCATTTT; CDR3: CASSVLRGSNQPQHF
D: NA; size: many; J: TRBJ1-1; V: TRBV3-1; DNA: TGTGCCAGCAGCCAAGAACCAGGCAAATACACTGAAGCTTTCTTT; CDR3: CASSQEPGKYTEAFF
D: NA; size: NA; J: TRBJ1-1; V: TRBV6-2/TRBV6-3; DNA: TGTGCCAGCAGTACCGCGGGGATACAGGAAGCTTTCTTT; CDR3: CASSTAGIQEAFF
D: NA; size: many; J: TRBJ1-2; V: TRBV19; DNA: TGTGCCAGTAGTATTAATCTCGCATCCTATGGCTACACCTTC; CDR3: CASSINLASYGYTF
D: NA; size: few; J: TRBJ2-2; V: TRBV5-4; DNA: TGTGCCAGCAGTACACGGGGGCTGAACACCGGGGAGCTGTTTTTT; CDR3: CASSTRGLNTGELFF
D: NA; size: NA; J: TRBJ1-6; V: TRBV18; DNA: TGTGCCAGCTCACACACGGAGAAGGAGGGATATAATTCACCCCTCCACTTT; CDR3: CASSHTEKEGYNSPLHF
D: NA; size: many; J: TRBJ2-3; V: TRBV6-5; DNA: TGTGCCAGCAGTTACTCGCGGGCCTTAGACGATACGCAGTATTTT; CDR3: CASSYSRALDDTQYF
D: TRBD2; size: few; J: TRBJ2-1; V: TRBV4-2; DNA: TGTGCCAGCAGGGGTTTTAGCGGGGGTTTGAATGAGCAGTTCTTC; CDR3: CASRGFSGGLNEQFF